This T cell receptor beta chain appears in the sequencing data of a study of control samples from healthy donors and cancer patients. The method was immunoSEQ multiplex PCR; TCRdb's version includes in-frame clones alone and lacks a portion of them. The sample shows 150,000 or so clones, roughly 93% of them seen only once. CDR1 is MDHEN, CDR2 SYDVKM, per germline. This CDR3 region has 14 residues. After removal of 7 bases from V and 6 bases from J, the junction contained 9 bases not matched to a gene. Source material: blood. This TCR was recovered from a man aged 18-30 years in good health. The chain joins TRBV28 to TRBJ1-5, with TRBD1 matching 7 bases. The CDR3 DNA reads TGTGCCAGCAACCCCGACAGGGTAGTTCAGCCCCAGCATTTT. It yields the protein CASNPDRVVQPQHF.